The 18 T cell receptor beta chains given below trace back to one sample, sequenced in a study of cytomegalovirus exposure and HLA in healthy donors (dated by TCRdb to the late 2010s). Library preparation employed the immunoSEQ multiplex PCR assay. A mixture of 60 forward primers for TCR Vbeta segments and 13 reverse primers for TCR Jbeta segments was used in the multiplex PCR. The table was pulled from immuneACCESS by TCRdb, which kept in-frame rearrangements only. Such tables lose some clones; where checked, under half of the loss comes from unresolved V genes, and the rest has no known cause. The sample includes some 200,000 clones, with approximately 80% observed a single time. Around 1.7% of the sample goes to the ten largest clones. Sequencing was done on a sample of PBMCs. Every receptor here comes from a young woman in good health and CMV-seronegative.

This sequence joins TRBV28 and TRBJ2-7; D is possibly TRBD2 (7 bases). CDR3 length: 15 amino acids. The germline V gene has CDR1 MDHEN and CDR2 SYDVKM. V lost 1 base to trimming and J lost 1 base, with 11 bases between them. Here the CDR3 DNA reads TGTGCCAGCAGTTTATCGGGGGGCCCGTCCTACGAGCAGTACTTC. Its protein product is CASSLSGGPSYEQYF.

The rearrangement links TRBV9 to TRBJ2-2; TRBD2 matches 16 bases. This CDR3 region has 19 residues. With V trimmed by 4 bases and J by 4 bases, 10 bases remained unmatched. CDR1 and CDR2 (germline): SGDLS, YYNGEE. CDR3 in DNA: TGTGCCAGCAGCCCGGGGACTAGCGGGAGGGCCTCGCGCACCGGGGAGCTGTTTTTT. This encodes CASSPGTSGRASRTGELFF.

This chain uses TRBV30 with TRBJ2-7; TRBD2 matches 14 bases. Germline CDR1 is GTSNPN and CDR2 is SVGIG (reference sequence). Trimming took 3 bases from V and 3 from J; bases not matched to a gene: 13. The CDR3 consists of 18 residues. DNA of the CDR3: TGTGCCTGGAGCCAATGGACGGGACTAGCGGGAGTTAGCTACGAGCAGTACTTC. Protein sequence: CAWSQWTGLAGVSYEQYF.

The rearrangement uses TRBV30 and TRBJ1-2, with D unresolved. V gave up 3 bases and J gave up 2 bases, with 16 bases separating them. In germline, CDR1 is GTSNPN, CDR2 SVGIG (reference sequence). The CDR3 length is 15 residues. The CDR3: CAWRILLRINYGYTF. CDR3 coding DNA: TGTGCCTGGAGAATCCTTCTGAGGATAAACTATGGCTACACCTTC.

The CDR3 region is CASSFGTSGNTGELFF. In DNA form, the CDR3 reads TGTGCCAGCAGCTTCGGGACTAGCGGGAACACCGGGGAGCTGTTTTTT. The V and J genes are TRBV27 and TRBJ2-2; 11 nucleotides match TRBD2. This CDR3 spans 16 amino acids. Germline CDR1 MNHEY, CDR2 SMNVEV (reference sequence). The trim removed 6 bases at V and 1 base at J, leaving 4 bases unmatched.

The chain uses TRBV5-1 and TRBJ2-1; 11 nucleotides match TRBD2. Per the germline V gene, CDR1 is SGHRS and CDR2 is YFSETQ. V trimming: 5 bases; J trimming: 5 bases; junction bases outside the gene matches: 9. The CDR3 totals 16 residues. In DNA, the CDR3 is TGCGCCAGCAGAGCCACTCCGGGACTAGCGGACAATGAGCAGTTCTTC. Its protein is CASRATPGLADNEQFF.

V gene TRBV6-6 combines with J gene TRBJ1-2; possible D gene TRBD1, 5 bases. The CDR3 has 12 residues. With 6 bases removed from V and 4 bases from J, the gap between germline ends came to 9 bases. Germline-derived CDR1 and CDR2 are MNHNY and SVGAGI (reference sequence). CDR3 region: CASRLGGYGYTF. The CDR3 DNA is TGTGCCAGCAGACTGGGGGGCTATGGCTACACCTTC.

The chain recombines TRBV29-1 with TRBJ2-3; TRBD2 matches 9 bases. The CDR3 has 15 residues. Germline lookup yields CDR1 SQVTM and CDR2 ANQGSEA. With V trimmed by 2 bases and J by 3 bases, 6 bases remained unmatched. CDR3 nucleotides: TGCAGCGTTGAAACAGCGGGAGGTGGGACAGATACGCAGTATTTT. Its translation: CSVETAGGGTDTQYF.

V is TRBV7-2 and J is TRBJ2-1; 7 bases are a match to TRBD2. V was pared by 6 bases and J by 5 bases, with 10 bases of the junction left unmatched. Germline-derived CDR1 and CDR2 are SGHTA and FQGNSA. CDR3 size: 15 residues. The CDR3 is CASSSRGVRNNEQFF. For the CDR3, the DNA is TGTGCCAGCAGTTCCCGGGGGGTCCGTAACAATGAGCAGTTCTTC.

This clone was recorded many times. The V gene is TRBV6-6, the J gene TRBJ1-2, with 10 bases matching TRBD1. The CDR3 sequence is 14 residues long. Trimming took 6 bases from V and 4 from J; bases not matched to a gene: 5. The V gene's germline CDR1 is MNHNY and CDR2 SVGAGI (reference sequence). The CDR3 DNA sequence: TGTGCCAGCAGCCGACAGGGGGCAGGCTATGGCTACACCTTC. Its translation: CASSRQGAGYGYTF.

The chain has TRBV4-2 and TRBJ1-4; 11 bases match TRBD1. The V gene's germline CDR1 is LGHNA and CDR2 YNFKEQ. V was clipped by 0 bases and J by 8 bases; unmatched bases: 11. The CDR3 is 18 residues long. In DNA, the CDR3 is TGTGCCAGCAGCCAAGATTCGGACAGGGGGCGCTTAGGAGAAAAACTGTTTTTT. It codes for CASSQDSDRGRLGEKLFF.

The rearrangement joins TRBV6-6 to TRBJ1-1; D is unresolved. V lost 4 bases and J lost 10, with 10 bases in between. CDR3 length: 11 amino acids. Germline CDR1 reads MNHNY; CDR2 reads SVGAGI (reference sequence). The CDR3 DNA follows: TGTGCCAGCAGTTCGGGTAGTATAGCTTTCTTT. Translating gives CASSSGSIAFF.

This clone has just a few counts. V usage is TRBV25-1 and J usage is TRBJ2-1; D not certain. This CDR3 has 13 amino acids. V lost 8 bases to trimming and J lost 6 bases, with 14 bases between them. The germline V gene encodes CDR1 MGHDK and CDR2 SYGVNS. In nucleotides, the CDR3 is TGTGCCAGCCGACCGACTGGTGGCAATGAGCAGTTCTTC. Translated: CASRPTGGNEQFF.

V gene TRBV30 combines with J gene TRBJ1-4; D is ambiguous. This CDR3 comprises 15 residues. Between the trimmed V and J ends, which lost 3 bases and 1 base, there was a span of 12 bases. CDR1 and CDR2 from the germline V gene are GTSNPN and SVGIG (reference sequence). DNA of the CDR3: TGTGCCTGGAGCGATCTAGGAGTAACTAATGAAAAACTGTTTTTT. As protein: CAWSDLGVTNEKLFF.

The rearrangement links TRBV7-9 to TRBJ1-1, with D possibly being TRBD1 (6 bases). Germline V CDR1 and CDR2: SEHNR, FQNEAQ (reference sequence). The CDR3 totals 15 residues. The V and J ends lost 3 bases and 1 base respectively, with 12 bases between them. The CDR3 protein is CASSFTQQGNTEAFF. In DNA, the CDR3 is TGTGCCAGCAGCTTTACCCAACAGGGGAACACTGAAGCTTTCTTT. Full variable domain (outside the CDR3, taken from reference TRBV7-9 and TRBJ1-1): DTGVSQNPRHKITKRGQNVTFRCDPISEHNRLYWYRQTLGQGPEFLTYFQNEAQLEKSRLLSDRFSAERPKGSFSTLEIQRTEQGDSAMYLCASSFTQQGNTEAFFGQGTRLTVV.

Here the CDR3 DNA reads TGCGCCAGCAGCCAAGGGAGGGACAGTCTCGTCGGAGCTTTCTTT. The encoded protein is CASSQGRDSLVGAFF. V is TRBV4-3 and J is TRBJ1-1; 7 bases match TRBD1. Germline-derived CDR1 and CDR2 are LGHNA and YSLEER. There are 15 residues in the CDR3. V lost 1 base, J lost 10 bases, and 12 bases stayed unmatched.

The CDR3 sequence: CASSRNLNRDRELVNQPQHF. In DNA form, the CDR3 reads TGTGCCAGTAGTAGGAACCTTAACCGGGACAGGGAATTGGTGAATCAGCCCCAGCATTTT. The chain has TRBV19 and TRBJ1-5, with 9 nucleotides matching TRBD1. Germline CDR1 LNHDA, CDR2 SQIVND (reference sequence). Trimming cost V 4 bases and J 4 bases; bases outside gene matches: 20. The CDR3 is 20 residues long.

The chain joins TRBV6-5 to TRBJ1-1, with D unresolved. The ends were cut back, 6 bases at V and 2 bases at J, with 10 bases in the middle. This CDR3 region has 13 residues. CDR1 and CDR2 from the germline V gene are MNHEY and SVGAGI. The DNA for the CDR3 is TGTGCCAGCAGCGCTGAGGGCAACACTGAAGCTTTCTTT. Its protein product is CASSAEGNTEAFF.